These T cell receptor beta chains were read from a single sample in a study of cytomegalovirus exposure and HLA in healthy donors. Clones were sequenced by immunoSEQ multiplex PCR, and TCRdb holds only the in-frame ones, with some missing. The sample carries 110,000 or so clones, about nine tenths recorded once. The sequenced sample consisted of PBMCs. These receptors came from a woman aged 18-30 years in good health and CMV-seronegative. Both conserved end residues are part of each CDR3. A D gene is named only where the DNA matches it firmly. Some rows mark clone size as missing; the rest say once, few, many or name a class of expanded clone.

CDR3 DNA,CDR3 protein,D gene,CDR3 length,J gene,clone size,V gene
TGCGCCAGCAGCTTTGGACAGGGAAAAGAGCAGTACTTC,CASSFGQGKEQYF,TRBD1,13,TRBJ2-7,few,TRBV5-1
TGTGCCAGCAGAGGGACAGGGAAACACGAGCAGTACTTC,CASRGTGKHEQYF,TRBD1,13,TRBJ2-7,NA,TRBV28
TGTGCCAGCAGTTTAAACAGCGCAGGGAAAGAGACCCAGTACTTC,CASSLNSAGKETQYF,NA,15,TRBJ2-5,once,TRBV28
TGTGCCAGCAGCAAAGTCGGGGACTTGACGGGCTACACCTTC,CASSKVGDLTGYTF,NA,14,TRBJ1-2,NA,TRBV7-9
TGTGCCAGCAGCACTCGTCAGAAAACCAATGAGCAGTTCTTC,CASSTRQKTNEQFF,NA,14,TRBJ2-1,NA,TRBV21-1
TGTGCCAGTAGGGAGGCGGGGGGCAACTACGAGCAGTACTTC,CASREAGGNYEQYF,TRBD2,14,TRBJ2-7,NA,TRBV19
TGTGCCAGCAGCCAAGATGGGGCGACAGGGACTGAAGCTTTCTTT,CASSQDGATGTEAFF,TRBD1,15,TRBJ1-1,NA,TRBV4-2
TGTGCCACCAGCAAAGGAGGAGCACTGAACACTGAAGCTTTCTTT,CATSKGGALNTEAFF,NA,15,TRBJ1-1,NA,TRBV15
TGTGCCAGCAGATTTAGCGGAGCCTATCAAGAGACCCAGTACTTC,CASRFSGAYQETQYF,NA,15,TRBJ2-5,NA,TRBV2
TGTGCCAGTAGCTCTATGGAGGTCACTGAAGCTTTCTTT,CASSSMEVTEAFF,NA,13,TRBJ1-1,NA,TRBV19
TGTGCCAGCAGTTCAACTAGCGGGGGGACGTACGAGCAGTACTTC,CASSSTSGGTYEQYF,TRBD2,15,TRBJ2-7,NA,TRBV27
TGTGCCAGCAGTTACTCAAGGTCTCTCGCATTGGAGGACGGGGAGCTGTTTTTT,CASSYSRSLALEDGELFF,NA,18,TRBJ2-2,NA,TRBV6-7
TGCGCCAGCAGCATTACCCCAGGGGACACCGGGGAGCTGTTTTTT,CASSITPGDTGELFF,NA,15,TRBJ2-2,NA,TRBV5-1
TGTGCCAGCAGTTACTCGAGGTTGGCCTACGAGCAGTACTTC,CASSYSRLAYEQYF,NA,14,TRBJ2-7,few,TRBV6-5
TGTGCCAGCAGCTTAGAGTGGGTCGGGGGAGAAGCTTTCTTT,CASSLEWVGGEAFF,NA,14,TRBJ1-1,NA,TRBV7-2
TGTGCCACGCAGGGTGGGACAGGGGTTCTCTCTGGGGCCAACGTCCTGACTTTC,CATQGGTGVLSGANVLTF,TRBD1,18,TRBJ2-6,once,TRBV27
TGTGCCAGCAAGGCCTTGGTGGGACAAATCATGAACACTGAAGCTTTCTTT,CASKALVGQIMNTEAFF,NA,17,TRBJ1-1,NA,TRBV2
TGCGCCAGCAGGGAGGGCTTGGCTAGCGGGGCATACAATGAGCAGTTCTTC,CASREGLASGAYNEQFF,TRBD2,17,TRBJ2-1,NA,TRBV4-3
TGCGCCAGCAGCTTTACTCGGGACAGTCCATACGAGCAGTACTTC,CASSFTRDSPYEQYF,TRBD1,15,TRBJ2-7,NA,TRBV5-1
TGTGCCAGCAGCCCACCGGGGTCGTACGAGCAGTACTTC,CASSPPGSYEQYF,NA,13,TRBJ2-7,NA,TRBV7-9
TGTGCCAGCAGCTTGCAGCGGGGGGCCTCCCACGAGCAGTACTTC,CASSLQRGASHEQYF,TRBD2,15,TRBJ2-7,NA,TRBV5-8
TGTGCCAGCGGCCCCTGGGGGGGGGCAGGATCTAGCAATCAGCCCCAGCATTTT,CASGPWGGAGSSNQPQHF,NA,18,TRBJ1-5,NA,TRBV28
TGTGCCTTCCGAGGGGGTGGTGGCTACACCTTC,CAFRGGGGYTF,NA,11,TRBJ1-2,NA,TRBV30
TGCGCCAGCAGCCAAGTTTTGGCGGGGGGATCCTACAATGAGCAGTTCTTC,CASSQVLAGGSYNEQFF,TRBD2,17,TRBJ2-1,NA,TRBV4-3
TGTGCCTGGAACAGGGCTGGTTTGGCGCACGAGCAGTACTTC,CAWNRAGLAHEQYF,NA,14,TRBJ2-7,once,TRBV30
TGTGCCAGCAGCGGAGGGAATACACCCCTCCACTTT,CASSGGNTPLHF,NA,12,TRBJ1-6,NA,TRBV27
TGTGCCAGCGCCAGATCAACTAATGAAAAACTGTTTTTT,CASARSTNEKLFF,NA,13,TRBJ1-4,NA,TRBV5-4
TGTGCCAGCAGCTTCGGGGAGCGGGAGACCCAGTACTTC,CASSFGERETQYF,NA,13,TRBJ2-5,NA,TRBV7-9
TGTGCCAGCAGTTATTCCGGACAGGAAGGTTCACCCCTCCACTTT,CASSYSGQEGSPLHF,TRBD1,15,TRBJ1-6,NA,TRBV6-5
TGCAGCGTTGGTGGGAGGGACGGCTCGGATACGCAGTATTTT,CSVGGRDGSDTQYF,TRBD2,14,TRBJ2-3,NA,TRBV29-1
TGTGCCAGCAGCGCCCTGAGTGGGAACACTGAAGCTTTCTTT,CASSALSGNTEAFF,NA,14,TRBJ1-1,NA,TRBV9
TGTGCCAGCAGACGCTCTTTCAATAGCCTCAATGAGCAGTTCTTC,CASRRSFNSLNEQFF,NA,15,TRBJ2-1,once,TRBV6-5
TGTGCCAGCACCCTCGGAGTAGCGGGAGACGAGCAGTACTTC,CASTLGVAGDEQYF,TRBD2,14,TRBJ2-7,NA,TRBV4-2
TGCGCCAGCAGCCAAGAGGTAGCGATAGAGACCCAGTACTTC,CASSQEVAIETQYF,NA,14,TRBJ2-5,NA,TRBV4-3
TGTGCCAGCAGCCCGGACAGGACCTTGAACACTGAAGCTTTCTTT,CASSPDRTLNTEAFF,TRBD1,15,TRBJ1-1,NA,TRBV7-9
TGTGCCAGCACTAAGAGCCCAGACAGAATTGCCGAGCAGTACTTC,CASTKSPDRIAEQYF,NA,15,TRBJ2-7,once,TRBV6-5
TGTGCCAGCAGCGTAGTGCCCGCTACAGGGTTCTCTGGAAACACCATATATTTT,CASSVVPATGFSGNTIYF,NA,18,TRBJ1-3,NA,TRBV9
TGCAGCGTTGTGCCTCCAGGGGCGGAGACCCAGTACTTC,CSVVPPGAETQYF,NA,13,TRBJ2-5,NA,TRBV29-1
TGTGCCTGGGGAGATCAGGGGAATCAGCCCCAGCATTTT,CAWGDQGNQPQHF,NA,13,TRBJ1-5,NA,TRBV30
TGTGCCACCAGCATCGGACTAGCGGGAGAGGAGGCCTACAATGAGCAGTTCTTC,CATSIGLAGEEAYNEQFF,TRBD2,18,TRBJ2-1,NA,TRBV15
TGTGCCAGCAGTTACCAGGAGGAGGACACCATATATTTT,CASSYQEEDTIYF,NA,13,TRBJ1-3,once,TRBV6-6
TGTGCCAGCAGTTTCCGTCCCCACAGACTGAACACTGAAGCTTTCTTT,CASSFRPHRLNTEAFF,NA,16,TRBJ1-1,NA,TRBV28
TGTGCCAGCAGCCCAGGGGACTATGGCTACACCTTC,CASSPGDYGYTF,NA,12,TRBJ1-2,NA,TRBV5-6
TGTGCCAGCAGCGCCGGGACAGGTCCTGAAGCTTTCTTT,CASSAGTGPEAFF,TRBD1,13,TRBJ1-1,NA,TRBV7-3
TGTGCCAGCAGCTTAGACGGGAGCTCTGGAAACACCATATATTTT,CASSLDGSSGNTIYF,NA,15,TRBJ1-3,once,TRBV7-9
TGTGCCTGGAGTGTAGCCAGGGTCGACGGCTACACCTTC,CAWSVARVDGYTF,NA,13,TRBJ1-2,NA,TRBV30
TGTGCCAGCAGCTTGGGACTCCCGGACTCTGGAAACACCATATATTTT,CASSLGLPDSGNTIYF,NA,16,TRBJ1-3,NA,TRBV5-4
TGTGCCAGGGGGGTACAGGGAAGTCAGCCCCAGCATTTT,CARGVQGSQPQHF,NA,13,TRBJ1-5,NA,TRBV19
TGTGCCAGCAGGGACCTAGCGAACACTGAAGCTTTCTTT,CASRDLANTEAFF,NA,13,TRBJ1-1,NA,TRBV7-2
TGCGCCAGCAGCCAACCACTAGCGGGGGGGCATAATGAGCAGTTCTTC,CASSQPLAGGHNEQFF,TRBD2,16,TRBJ2-1,NA,TRBV4-3
TGTGCCAGCAGCGCGGGTGGGTTTGAGCAGTTCTTC,CASSAGGFEQFF,NA,12,TRBJ2-1,once,TRBV9
TGTGCCAGCAGCAAACAGGGCATGAACACTGAAGCTTTCTTT,CASSKQGMNTEAFF,NA,14,TRBJ1-1,NA,TRBV7-9
TGTGCCAGTAGTAAAAGACAACTCATGAACACTGAAGCTTTCTTT,CASSKRQLMNTEAFF,NA,15,TRBJ1-1,NA,TRBV19
TGTGCCAGCAGCGTAGTAGGCACAGATACGCAGTATTTT,CASSVVGTDTQYF,NA,13,TRBJ2-3,few,TRBV9
TGTGCCAGCACCGACCCCGGGACAGAAGGGGCTTTCTTT,CASTDPGTEGAFF,TRBD1,13,TRBJ1-1,NA,TRBV5-4
TGTGCCTGGAGATTCGGATTGAGGACAGGTGGGACTGAAGCTTTCTTT,CAWRFGLRTGGTEAFF,TRBD1,16,TRBJ1-1,once,TRBV30